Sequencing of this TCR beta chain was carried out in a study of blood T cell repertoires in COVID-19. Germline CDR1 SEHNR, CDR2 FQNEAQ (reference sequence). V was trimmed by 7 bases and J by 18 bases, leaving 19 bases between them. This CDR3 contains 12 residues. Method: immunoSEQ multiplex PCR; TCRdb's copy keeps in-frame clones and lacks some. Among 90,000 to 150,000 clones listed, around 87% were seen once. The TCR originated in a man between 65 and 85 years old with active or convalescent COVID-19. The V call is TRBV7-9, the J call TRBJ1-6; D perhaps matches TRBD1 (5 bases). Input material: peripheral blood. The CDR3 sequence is CASTSEGNQYHF. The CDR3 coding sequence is TGTGCCAGCACTTCGGAGGGGAACCAGTACCACTTT.